The text below deals with one T cell receptor beta chain. The assay was immunoSEQ multiplex PCR, and TCRdb's table has in-frame clones only and misses some. The data hold tens of thousands of clones, with 88% observed a single time. This sample was taken from a study of T cell changes during pregnancy in multiple sclerosis. The CDR3 has 16 amino acids. V gave up 4 bases and J gave up 2 bases; unmatched junction bases: 8. The germline CDR1 and CDR2 sequences are SGHRS and YFSETQ. The sample consisted of CD8+ T cells from peripheral blood mononuclear cells, taken after pregnancy. This TCR derives from a female donor in good health, enrolled as a control in a pregnancy study. V usage is TRBV5-1 and J usage is TRBJ2-3; the match to TRBD1 covers 9 bases. The CDR3 here is CASSLRDRVVTDTQYF. CDR3 sequence (DNA): TGCGCCAGCAGCCTCCGGGACAGGGTGGTCACAGATACGCAGTATTTT. Combining the CDR3 with reference TRBV5-1 and TRBJ2-3 gives the whole variable domain KAGVTQTPRYLIKTRGQQVTLSCSPISGHRSVSWYQQTPGQGLQFLFEYFSETQRNKGNFPGRFSGRQFSNSRSEMNVSTLELGDSALYLCASSLRDRVVTDTQYFGPGTRLTVL.